This TCR beta chain came from a study of CD8 T cells in ankylosing spondylitis. This clonotype was seen repeatedly, ten times or more. Its target is unknown. MiXCR, applied by TCRdb to the 5' RACE reads, yields one record per CDR3 protein. The table has around 490,000 distinct CDR3 sequences, 5.3% seen once; the top ten hold around 3.4%. Germline CDR1 DFQATT, CDR2 SNEGSKA (reference sequence). The V gene lost 3 bases and the J gene lost 0 bases, with 6 bases spanning the gap. The CDR3 extends over 13 amino acids. Overall study results and limits: Characteristic of ankylosing spondylitis blood, it appeared, was a TCR beta motif comprising about eight highly homologous variants.

The sequence was collected from a male donor with ankylosing spondylitis. Sequenced material: blood, either unsorted or a sorted T cell fraction (not recorded which). This chain links TRBV20-1 with TRBJ1-5; no clear D. CDR3 loop: CSASGDSNQPQHF. Written as DNA, the CDR3 is TGCAGTGCTAGTGGGGATAGCAATCAGCCCCAGCATTTT.